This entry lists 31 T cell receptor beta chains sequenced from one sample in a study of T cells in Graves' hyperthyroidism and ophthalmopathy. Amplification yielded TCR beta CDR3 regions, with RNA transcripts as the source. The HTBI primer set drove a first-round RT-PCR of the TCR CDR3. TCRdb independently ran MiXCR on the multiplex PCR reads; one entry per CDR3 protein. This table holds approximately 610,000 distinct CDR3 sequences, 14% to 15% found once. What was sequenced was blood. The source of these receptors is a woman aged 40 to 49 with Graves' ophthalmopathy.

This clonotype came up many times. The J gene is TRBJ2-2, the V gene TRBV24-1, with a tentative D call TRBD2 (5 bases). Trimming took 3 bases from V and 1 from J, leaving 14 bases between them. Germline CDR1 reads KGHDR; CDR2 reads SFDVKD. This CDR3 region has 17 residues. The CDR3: CATSDPGGPKNTGELFF. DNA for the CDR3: TGTGCCACCAGTGATCCTGGCGGGCCCAAGAACACCGGGGAGCTGTTTTTT.

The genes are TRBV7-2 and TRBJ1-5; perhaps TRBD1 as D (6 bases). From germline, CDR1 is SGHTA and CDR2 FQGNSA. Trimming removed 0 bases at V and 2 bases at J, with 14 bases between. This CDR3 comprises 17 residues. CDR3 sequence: CASSLAAGVIGNQPQHF. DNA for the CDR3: TGTGCCAGCAGCTTAGCGGCAGGGGTAATCGGCAATCAGCCCCAGCATTTT.

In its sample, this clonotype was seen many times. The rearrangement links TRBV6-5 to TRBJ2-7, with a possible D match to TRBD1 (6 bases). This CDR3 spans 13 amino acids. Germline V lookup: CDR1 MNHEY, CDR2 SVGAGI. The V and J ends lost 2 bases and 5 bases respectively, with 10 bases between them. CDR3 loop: CASSYLDSHEQYF. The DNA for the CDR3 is TGTGCCAGCAGTTACCTGGACAGTCACGAGCAGTACTTC.

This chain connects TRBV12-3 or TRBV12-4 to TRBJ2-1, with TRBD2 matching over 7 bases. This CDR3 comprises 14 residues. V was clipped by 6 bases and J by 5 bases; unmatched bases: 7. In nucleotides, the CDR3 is TGTGCCAGCAGCAGGACTAGTAAGGACAATGAGCAGTTCTTC. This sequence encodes CASSRTSKDNEQFF.

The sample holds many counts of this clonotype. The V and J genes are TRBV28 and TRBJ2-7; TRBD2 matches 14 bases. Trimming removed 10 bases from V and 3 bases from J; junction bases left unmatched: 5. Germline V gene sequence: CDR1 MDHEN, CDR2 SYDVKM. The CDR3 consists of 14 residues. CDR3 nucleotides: TGTGCCACCACCGGGACTAGCGGGAGCTACGAGCAGTACTTC. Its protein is CATTGTSGSYEQYF.

The CDR3 here is CASSLGGLVLHEQYF. In DNA, the CDR3 is TGTGCCAGCAGTTTAGGGGGACTAGTACTCCACGAGCAGTACTTC. This chain joins TRBV12-3 or TRBV12-4 and TRBJ2-7, with 8 nucleotides matching TRBD2. The V and J ends lost 1 base and 5 bases, in that order; junction bases with no gene match: 7. CDR3 length equals 15 residues.

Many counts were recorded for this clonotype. CDR3 loop: CASSKRTSGYSYEQYF. DNA for the CDR3: TGTGCCAGCAGTAAGAGGACTAGCGGGTACTCCTACGAGCAGTACTTC. The chain recombines TRBV27 with TRBJ2-7, with 11 bases matching TRBD2. The CDR3 loop spans 16 amino acids. V was pared by 5 bases and J by 0 bases, with 6 bases of the junction left unmatched. Germline-derived CDR1 and CDR2 are MNHEY and SMNVEV (reference sequence).

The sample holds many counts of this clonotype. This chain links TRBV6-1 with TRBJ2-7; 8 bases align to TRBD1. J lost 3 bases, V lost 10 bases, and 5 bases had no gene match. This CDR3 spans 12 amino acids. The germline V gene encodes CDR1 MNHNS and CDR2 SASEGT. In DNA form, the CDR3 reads TGTGCCACCGGACAGGGAGGCTACGAGCAGTACTTC. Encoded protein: CATGQGGYEQYF.

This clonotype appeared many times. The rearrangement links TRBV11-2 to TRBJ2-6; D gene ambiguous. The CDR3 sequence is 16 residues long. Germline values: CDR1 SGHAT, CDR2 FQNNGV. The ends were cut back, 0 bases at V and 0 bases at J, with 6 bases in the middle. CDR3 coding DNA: TGTGCCAGCAGCTTAGAAAGGCTCTCTGGGGCCAACGTCCTGACTTTC. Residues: CASSLERLSGANVLTF.

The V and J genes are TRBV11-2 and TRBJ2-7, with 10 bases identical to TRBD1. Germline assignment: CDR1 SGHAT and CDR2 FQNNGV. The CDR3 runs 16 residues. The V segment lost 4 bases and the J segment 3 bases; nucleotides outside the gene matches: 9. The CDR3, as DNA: TGTGCCAGCAGCTCACAACCGGGACAGGGGCTCTACGAGCAGTACTTC. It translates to CASSSQPGQGLYEQYF.

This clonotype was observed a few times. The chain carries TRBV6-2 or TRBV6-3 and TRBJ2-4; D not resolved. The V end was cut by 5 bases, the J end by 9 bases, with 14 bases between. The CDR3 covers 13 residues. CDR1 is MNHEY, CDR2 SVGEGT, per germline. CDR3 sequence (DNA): TGTGCCAGCAGTGATCCGGGCGAGCTCATTCAGTACTTC. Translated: CASSDPGELIQYF.

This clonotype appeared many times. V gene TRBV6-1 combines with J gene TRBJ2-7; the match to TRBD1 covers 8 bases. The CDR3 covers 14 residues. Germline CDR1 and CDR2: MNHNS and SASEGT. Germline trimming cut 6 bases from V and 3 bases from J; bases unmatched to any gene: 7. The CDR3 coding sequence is TGTGCCAGCAGGAGCCGAGGACAGGGCTACGAGCAGTACTTC. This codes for CASRSRGQGYEQYF.

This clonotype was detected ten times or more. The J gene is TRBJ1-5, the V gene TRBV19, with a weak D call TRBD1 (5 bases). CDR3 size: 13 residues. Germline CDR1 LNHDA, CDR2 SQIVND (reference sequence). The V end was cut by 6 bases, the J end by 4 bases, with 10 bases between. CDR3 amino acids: CASRWGENQPQHF. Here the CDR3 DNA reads TGTGCCAGTAGATGGGGGGAGAATCAGCCCCAGCATTTT.

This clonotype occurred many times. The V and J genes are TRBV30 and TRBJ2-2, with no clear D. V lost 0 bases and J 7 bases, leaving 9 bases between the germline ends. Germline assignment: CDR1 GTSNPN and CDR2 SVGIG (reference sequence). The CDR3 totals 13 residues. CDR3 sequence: CAWSVGHGGELFF. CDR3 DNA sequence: TGTGCCTGGAGTGTAGGGCATGGCGGGGAGCTGTTTTTT.

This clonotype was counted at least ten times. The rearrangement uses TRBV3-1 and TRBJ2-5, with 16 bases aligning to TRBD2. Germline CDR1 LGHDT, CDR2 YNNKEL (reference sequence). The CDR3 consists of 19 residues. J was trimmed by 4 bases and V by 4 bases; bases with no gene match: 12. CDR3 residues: CASSPAKGLAGGVGETQYF. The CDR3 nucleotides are TGTGCCAGCAGCCCTGCGAAGGGACTAGCGGGAGGGGTCGGAGAGACCCAGTACTTC.

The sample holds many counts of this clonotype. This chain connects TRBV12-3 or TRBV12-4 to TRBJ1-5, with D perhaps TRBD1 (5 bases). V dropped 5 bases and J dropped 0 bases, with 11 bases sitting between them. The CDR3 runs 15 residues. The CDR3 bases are TGTGCCAGCAGTACCACAGGCTATAGCAATCAGCCCCAGCATTTT. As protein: CASSTTGYSNQPQHF.

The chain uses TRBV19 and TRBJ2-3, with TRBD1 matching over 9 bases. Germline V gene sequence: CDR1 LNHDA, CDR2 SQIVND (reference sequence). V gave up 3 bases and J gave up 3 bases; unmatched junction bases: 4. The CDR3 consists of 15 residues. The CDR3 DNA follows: TGTGCCAGTAGTATGGACAGGGGAGTTACAGATACGCAGTATTTT. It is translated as CASSMDRGVTDTQYF.

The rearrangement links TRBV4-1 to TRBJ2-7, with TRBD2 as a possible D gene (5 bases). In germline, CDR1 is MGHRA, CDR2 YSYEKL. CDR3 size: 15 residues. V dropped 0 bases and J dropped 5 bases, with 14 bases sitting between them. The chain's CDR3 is CASSQDQVLRDEQYF. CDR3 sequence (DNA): TGCGCCAGCAGCCAAGACCAGGTGTTGAGGGACGAGCAGTACTTC.

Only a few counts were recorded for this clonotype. This chain's CDR3 is CASSQEGQEGHEQYF. The CDR3 nucleotides are TGTGCCAGCAGCCAAGAGGGGCAGGAAGGCCACGAGCAGTACTTC. This chain joins TRBV4-2 and TRBJ2-7, with a tentative D call TRBD1 (5 bases). The CDR3 is 15 residues long. Germline values: CDR1 LGHNA, CDR2 YNFKEQ. Trimming pared 0 bases from V and 5 bases from J, leaving 14 bases between.

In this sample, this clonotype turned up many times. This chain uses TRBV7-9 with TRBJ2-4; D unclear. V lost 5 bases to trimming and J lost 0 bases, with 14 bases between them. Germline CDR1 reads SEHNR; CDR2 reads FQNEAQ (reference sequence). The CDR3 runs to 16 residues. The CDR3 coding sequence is TGTGCCAGCAGCCCACGTGCGGTCCTAGCCAAAAACATTCAGTACTTC. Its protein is CASSPRAVLAKNIQYF.

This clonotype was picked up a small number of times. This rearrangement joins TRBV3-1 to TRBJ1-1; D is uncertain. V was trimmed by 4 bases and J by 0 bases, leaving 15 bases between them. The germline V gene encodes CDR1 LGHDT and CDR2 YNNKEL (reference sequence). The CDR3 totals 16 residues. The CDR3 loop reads CASSPRSSLMNTEAFF. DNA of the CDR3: TGTGCCAGCAGCCCAAGGTCGTCATTGATGAACACTGAAGCTTTCTTT.

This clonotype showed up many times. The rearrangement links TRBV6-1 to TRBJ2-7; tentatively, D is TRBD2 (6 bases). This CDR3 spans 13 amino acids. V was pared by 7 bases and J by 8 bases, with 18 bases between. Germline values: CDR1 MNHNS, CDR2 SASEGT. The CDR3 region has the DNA TGTGCCAGCAACGCCTGGGGGGTGTACAAGCAGTACTTC. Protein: CASNAWGVYKQYF.

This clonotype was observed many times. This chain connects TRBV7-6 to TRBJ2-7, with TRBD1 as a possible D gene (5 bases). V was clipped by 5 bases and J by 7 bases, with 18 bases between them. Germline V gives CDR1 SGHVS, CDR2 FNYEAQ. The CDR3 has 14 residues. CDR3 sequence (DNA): TGTGCCAGCAGCGCAATGTTAGGGGCAAGGGAGCAGTACTTC. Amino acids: CASSAMLGAREQYF.

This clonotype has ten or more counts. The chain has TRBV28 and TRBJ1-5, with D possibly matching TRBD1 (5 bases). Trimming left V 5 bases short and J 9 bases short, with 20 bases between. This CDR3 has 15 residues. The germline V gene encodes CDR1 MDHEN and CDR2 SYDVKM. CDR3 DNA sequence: TGTGCCAGCAGTCCCACCCTGGCGGGGGATCCGCCCCAGCATTTT. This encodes CASSPTLAGDPPQHF.

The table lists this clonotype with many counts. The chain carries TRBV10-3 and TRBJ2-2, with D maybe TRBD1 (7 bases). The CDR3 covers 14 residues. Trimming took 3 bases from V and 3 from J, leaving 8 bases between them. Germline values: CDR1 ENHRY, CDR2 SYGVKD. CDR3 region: CAISDRGDTGELFF. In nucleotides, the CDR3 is TGTGCCATCAGTGACAGGGGGGACACCGGGGAGCTGTTTTTT.

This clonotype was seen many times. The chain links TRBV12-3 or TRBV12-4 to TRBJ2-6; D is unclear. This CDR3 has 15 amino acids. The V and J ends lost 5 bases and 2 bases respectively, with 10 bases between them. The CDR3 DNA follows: TGTGCCAGCAGTGGTTATTGGACTGGGGCCAACGTCCTGACTTTC. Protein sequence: CASSGYWTGANVLTF.

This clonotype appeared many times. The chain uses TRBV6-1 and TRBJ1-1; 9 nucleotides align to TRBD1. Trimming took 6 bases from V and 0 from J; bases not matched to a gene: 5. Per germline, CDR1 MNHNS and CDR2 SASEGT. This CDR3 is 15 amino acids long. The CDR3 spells CASRLTGGLNTEAFF. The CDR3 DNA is TGTGCCAGCAGACTAACAGGGGGCCTGAACACTGAAGCTTTCTTT.

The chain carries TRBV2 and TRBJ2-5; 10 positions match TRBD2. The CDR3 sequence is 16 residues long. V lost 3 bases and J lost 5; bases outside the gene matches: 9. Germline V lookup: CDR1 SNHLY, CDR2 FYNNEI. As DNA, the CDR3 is TGTGCCAGCAGTGATTTGAGCGGGAGGGCAGGGGAGACCCAGTACTTC. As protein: CASSDLSGRAGETQYF.

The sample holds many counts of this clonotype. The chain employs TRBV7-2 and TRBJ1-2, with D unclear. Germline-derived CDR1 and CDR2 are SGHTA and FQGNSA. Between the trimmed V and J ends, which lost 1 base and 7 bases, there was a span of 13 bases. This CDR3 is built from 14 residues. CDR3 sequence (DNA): TGTGCCAGCAGCTTAGATCTGATCAAGCCTGGCTACACCTTC. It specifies CASSLDLIKPGYTF. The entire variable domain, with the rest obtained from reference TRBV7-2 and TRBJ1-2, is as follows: GAGVSQSPSNKVTEKGKDVELRCDPISGHTALYWYRQSLGQGLEFLIYFQGNSAPDKSGLPSDRFSAERTGGSVSTLTIQRTQQEDSAVYLCASSLDLIKPGYTFGSGTRLTVV.

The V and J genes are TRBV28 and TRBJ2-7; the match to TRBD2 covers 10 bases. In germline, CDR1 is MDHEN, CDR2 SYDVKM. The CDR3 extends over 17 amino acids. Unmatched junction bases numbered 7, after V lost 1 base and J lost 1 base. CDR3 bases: TGTGCCAGCAGTTTATTTAGCGGGAGGACCGAGTCCTACGAGCAGTACTTC. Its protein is CASSLFSGRTESYEQYF.

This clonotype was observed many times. In DNA, the CDR3 is TGTGCCAGCAGCCTGCGGACTAGTGTCGGGGAGCTGTTTTTT. Translated: CASSLRTSVGELFF. The rearrangement links TRBV13 to TRBJ2-2, with 7 bases lining up with TRBD2. CDR3 length equals 14 residues. Germline-derived CDR1 and CDR2 are PRHDT and FYEKMQ (reference sequence). V gave up 5 bases and J gave up 7 bases; unmatched junction bases: 7.